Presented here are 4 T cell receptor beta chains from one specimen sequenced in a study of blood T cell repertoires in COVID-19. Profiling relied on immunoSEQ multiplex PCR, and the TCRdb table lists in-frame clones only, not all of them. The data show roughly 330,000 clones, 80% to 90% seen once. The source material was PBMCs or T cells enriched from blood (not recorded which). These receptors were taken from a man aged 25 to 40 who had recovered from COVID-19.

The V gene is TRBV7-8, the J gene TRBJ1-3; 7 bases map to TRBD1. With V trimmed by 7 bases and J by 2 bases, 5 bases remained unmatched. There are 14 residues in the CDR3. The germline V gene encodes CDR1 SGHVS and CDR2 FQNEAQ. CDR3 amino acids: CASTQGVTGNTIYF. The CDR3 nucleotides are TGTGCCAGCACCCAGGGGGTGACTGGAAACACCATATATTTT.

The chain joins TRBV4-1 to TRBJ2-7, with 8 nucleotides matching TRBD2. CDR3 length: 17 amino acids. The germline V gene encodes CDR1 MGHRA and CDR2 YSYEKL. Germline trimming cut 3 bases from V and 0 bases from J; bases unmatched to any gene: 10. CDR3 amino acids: CASSHVFGRGGSYEQYF. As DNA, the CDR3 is TGCGCCAGCAGCCATGTTTTCGGACGGGGGGGCTCCTACGAGCAGTACTTC.

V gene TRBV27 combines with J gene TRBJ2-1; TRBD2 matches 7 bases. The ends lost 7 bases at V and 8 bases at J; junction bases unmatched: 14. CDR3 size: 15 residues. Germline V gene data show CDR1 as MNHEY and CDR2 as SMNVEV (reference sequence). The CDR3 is CASTLTSLGEDEQFF. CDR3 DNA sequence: TGTGCCAGCACCCTGACTAGCCTCGGGGAAGATGAGCAGTTCTTC.

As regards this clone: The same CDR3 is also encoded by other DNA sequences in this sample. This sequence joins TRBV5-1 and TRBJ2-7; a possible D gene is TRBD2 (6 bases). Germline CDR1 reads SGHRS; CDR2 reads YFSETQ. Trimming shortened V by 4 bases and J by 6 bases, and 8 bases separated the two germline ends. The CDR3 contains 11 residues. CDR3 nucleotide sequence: TGCGCCAGCAGCCCCGGGGGCGAGCAGTACTTC. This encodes CASSPGGEQYF.